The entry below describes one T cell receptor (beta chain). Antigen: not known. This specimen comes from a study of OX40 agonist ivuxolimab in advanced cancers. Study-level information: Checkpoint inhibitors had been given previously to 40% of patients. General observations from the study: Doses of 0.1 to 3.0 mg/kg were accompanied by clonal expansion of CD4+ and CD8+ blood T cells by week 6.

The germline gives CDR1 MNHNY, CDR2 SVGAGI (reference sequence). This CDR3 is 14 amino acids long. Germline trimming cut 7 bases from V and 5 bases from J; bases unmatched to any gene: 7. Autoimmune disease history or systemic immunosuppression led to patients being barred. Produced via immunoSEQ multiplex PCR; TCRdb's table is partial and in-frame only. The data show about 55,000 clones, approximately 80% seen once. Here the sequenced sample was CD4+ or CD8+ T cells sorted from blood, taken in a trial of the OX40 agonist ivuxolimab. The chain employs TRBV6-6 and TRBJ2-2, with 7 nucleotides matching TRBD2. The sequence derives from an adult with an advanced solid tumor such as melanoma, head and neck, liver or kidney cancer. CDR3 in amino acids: CASMLRRETGELFF. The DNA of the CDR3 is TGTGCCAGCATGCTTCGGCGGGAGACCGGGGAGCTGTTTTTT.